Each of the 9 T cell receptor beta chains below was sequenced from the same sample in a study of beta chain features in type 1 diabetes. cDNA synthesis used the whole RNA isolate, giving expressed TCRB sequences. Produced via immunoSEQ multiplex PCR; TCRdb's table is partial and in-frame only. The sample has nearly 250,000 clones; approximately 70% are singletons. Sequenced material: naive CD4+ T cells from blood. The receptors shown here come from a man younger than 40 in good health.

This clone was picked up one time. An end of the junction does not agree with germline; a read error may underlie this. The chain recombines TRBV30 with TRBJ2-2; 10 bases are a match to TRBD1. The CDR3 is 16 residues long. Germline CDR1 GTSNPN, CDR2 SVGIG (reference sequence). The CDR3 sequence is CAWGPPLGQGITGSVF. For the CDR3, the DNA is TGTGCCTGGGGTCCGCCCTTGGGACAGGGGATCACCGGCTCGGTTTTT.

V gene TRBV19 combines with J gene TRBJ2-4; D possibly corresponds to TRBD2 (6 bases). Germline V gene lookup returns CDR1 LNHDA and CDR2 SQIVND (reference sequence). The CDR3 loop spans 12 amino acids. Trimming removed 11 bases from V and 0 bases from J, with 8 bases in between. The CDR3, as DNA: TGTGCCGCGGGACTAGCCAAAAACATTCAGTACTTC. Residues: CAAGLAKNIQYF.

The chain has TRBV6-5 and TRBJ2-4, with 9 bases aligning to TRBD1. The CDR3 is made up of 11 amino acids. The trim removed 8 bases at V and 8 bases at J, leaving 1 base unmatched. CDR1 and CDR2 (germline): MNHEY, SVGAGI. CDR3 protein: CASRDRDIQYF. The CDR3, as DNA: TGTGCCAGCCGGGACAGGGACATTCAGTACTTC.

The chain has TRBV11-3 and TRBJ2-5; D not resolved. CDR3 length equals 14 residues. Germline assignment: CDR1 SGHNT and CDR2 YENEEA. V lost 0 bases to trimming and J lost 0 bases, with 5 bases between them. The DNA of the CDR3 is TGTGCCAGCAGCTTAGATCCTTACCAAGAGACCCAGTACTTC. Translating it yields CASSLDPYQETQYF.

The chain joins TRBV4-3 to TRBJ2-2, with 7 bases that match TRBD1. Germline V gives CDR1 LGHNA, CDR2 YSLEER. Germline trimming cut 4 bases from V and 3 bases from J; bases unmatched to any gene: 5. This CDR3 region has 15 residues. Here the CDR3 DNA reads TGCGCCAGCAGCCCGGACAGGTTATACACCGGGGAGCTGTTTTTT. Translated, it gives CASSPDRLYTGELFF.

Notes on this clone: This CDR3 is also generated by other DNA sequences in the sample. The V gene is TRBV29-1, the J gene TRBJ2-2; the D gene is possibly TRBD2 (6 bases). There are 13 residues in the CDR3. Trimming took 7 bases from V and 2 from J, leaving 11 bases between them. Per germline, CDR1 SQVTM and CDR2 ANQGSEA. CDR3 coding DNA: TGCAGCGCCGGGACTCCTAACACCGGGGAGCTGTTTTTT. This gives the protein CSAGTPNTGELFF.

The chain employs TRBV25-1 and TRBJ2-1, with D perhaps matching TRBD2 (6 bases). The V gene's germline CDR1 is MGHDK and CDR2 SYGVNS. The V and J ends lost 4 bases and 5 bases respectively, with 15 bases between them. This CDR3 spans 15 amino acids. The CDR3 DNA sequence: TGTGCCAGCAGTGGGGGGACTTCCCCTGACAATGAGCAGTTCTTC. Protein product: CASSGGTSPDNEQFF.

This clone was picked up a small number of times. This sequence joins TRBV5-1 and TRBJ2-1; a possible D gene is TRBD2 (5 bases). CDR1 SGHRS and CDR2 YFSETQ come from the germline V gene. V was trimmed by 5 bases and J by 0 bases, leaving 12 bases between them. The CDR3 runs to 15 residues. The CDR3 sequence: CASSPTLGSYNEQFF. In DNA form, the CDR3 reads TGCGCCAGCAGTCCCACACTAGGCTCCTACAATGAGCAGTTCTTC.

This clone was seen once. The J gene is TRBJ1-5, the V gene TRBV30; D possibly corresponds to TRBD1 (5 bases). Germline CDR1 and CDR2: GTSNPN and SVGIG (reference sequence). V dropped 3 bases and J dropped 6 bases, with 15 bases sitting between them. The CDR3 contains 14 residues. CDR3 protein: CAWSPGTTSQPQHF. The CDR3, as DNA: TGTGCCTGGAGCCCTGGGACGACTAGTCAGCCCCAGCATTTT.